This T cell receptor (beta chain) was sequenced in a study of shared clonotypes between healthy human individuals. Donors comprised only Caucasian adults living in Nashville, Tennessee. Splitting the CD4+ cells yielded a CD45RA+ naive subset and a CD45RA-negative memory subset. Over several immunoSEQ plates, each subset's genomic DNA was distributed in even portions. The method was immunoSEQ multiplex PCR; TCRdb's version includes in-frame clones alone and lacks a portion of them. The sample includes roughly 640,000 clones, around two thirds seen only once; the top ten take 1.5% to 2%. Study conclusions and caveats: Clonotypes which were not shared had lower generation probabilities than clonotypes that all four donors shared.

The CDR3 totals 15 residues. Germline values: CDR1 SNHLY, CDR2 FYNNEI. V gave up 4 bases and J gave up 6 bases; unmatched junction bases: 12. This clone was counted at least ten times. Its antigen is unidentified. The chain joins TRBV2 to TRBJ2-7; 7 bases match TRBD2. The receptor comes from a woman between 25 and 40 years old in good health. The sequencing input was memory CD4+ T cells sorted from blood. Noted subset: CD45RA-negative fraction. The CDR3 DNA reads as TGTGCCAGCAGTGGACTGGGGGGAGGGGCGGGCGAGCAGTACTTC. Residues: CASSGLGGGAGEQYF.